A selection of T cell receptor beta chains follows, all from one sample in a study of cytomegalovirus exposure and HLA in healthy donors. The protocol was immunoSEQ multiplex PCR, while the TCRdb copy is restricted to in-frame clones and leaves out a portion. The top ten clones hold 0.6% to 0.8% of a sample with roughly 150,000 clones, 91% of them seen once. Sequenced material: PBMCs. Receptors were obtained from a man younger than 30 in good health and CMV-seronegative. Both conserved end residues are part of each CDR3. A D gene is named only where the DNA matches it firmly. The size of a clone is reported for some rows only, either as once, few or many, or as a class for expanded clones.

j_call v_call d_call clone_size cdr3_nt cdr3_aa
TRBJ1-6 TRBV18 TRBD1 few TGTGCCAGCTCACCACCGTCGACAGGGGGCGCGAGGTCACCCCTCCACTTT CASSPPSTGGARSPLHF
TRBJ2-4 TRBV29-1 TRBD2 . TGCAGCCCTAGACGGGGGGTTAAAAACATTCAGTACTTC CSPRRGVKNIQYF
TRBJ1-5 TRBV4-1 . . TGCGCCAGCAGCCAAGAGGGGAGGACCTCCAATCAGCCCCAGCATTTT CASSQEGRTSNQPQHF
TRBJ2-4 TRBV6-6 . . TGTGCCAGCAGAAACAGTGGCGCCAAAAACATTCAGTACTTC CASRNSGAKNIQYF
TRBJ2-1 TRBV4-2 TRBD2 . TGTGCCAGCAGTTCGGCGGGAGGCGTGGGGAATGAGCAGTTCTTC CASSSAGGVGNEQFF
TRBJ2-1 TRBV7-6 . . TGTGCCAGCAGTCCCAATACAGGGAACGCAATGGTAGAGCAGTTCTTC CASSPNTGNAMVEQFF
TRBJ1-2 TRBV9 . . TGTGCCAGCAGCGCCGACAGCAACTATGGCTACACCTTC CASSADSNYGYTF
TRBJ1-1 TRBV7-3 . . TGTGCCAGCAGCCGGGACTGGAGCACTGAAGCTTTCTTT CASSRDWSTEAFF
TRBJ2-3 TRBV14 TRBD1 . TGTGCCAGCAGCAACAGGGGTGGGGCCACAGATACGCAGTATTTT CASSNRGGATDTQYF
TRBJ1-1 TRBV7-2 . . TGTGCCAGCAGCTTGGTTTCAGGCGGGACTGAAGCTTTCTTT CASSLVSGGTEAFF
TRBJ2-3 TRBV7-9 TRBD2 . TGTGCCAGCAGTGGTCCTAGCGGGAGGGAGCTCACAGATACGCAGTATTTT CASSGPSGRELTDTQYF
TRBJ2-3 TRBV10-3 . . TGTGCCATCAGCGGGATTAGCACAGATACGCAGTATTTT CAISGISTDTQYF
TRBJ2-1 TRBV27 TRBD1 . TGTGCCAGCAGTTTCCACCGGACAGGGCGTAGCAATGAGCAGTTCTTC CASSFHRTGRSNEQFF
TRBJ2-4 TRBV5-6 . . TGTGCCAGCAGCTCCACCACAGCCGTCAAAAACATTCAGTACTTC CASSSTTAVKNIQYF
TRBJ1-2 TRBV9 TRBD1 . TGTGCCAGCAGCGCCCAACAGGGGCTCGATGGCTACACCTTC CASSAQQGLDGYTF
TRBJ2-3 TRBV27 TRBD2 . TGTGCCAGCAGTGCAATCATAGCGGGAGGTTGGTATACGCAGTATTTT CASSAIIAGGWYTQYF
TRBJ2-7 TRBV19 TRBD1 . TGTGCCAGTAGTACCCAGGGGACAGCCTCCTACGAGCAGTACTTC CASSTQGTASYEQYF
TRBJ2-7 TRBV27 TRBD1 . TGTGCCAGCATGGGACAGGGGGCGGGAGAATCCTACGAGCAGTACTTC CASMGQGAGESYEQYF
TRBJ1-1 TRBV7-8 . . TGTGCCAGCAGCCCACGGGAAAGTCTTCTTACTGAAGCTTTCTTT CASSPRESLLTEAFF
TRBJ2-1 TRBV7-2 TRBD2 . TGTGCCAGCAGCCCGAGGACTAGCGCACACAATGAGCAGTTCTTC CASSPRTSAHNEQFF
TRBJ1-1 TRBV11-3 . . TGTGCCAGCAGCCACGGGGGGAACACTGAAGCTTTCTTT CASSHGGNTEAFF
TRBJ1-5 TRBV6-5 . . TGTGCCAGCAGTTACTCCTCGGGACACAATCAGCCCCAGCATTTT CASSYSSGHNQPQHF
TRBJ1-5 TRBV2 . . TGTGCCAGCAGTGAATTGGGTTCTAGTCAGCCCCAGCATTTT CASSELGSSQPQHF
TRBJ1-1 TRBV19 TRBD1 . TGTGCCAGTAGTATCCGCAGTCCCGGACAGGGGGCGTACACTGAAGCTTTCTTT CASSIRSPGQGAYTEAFF
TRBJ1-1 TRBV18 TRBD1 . TGTGCCAGCTCACTTTACCGGGACAGGGGGCATAACACTGAAGCTTTCTTT CASSLYRDRGHNTEAFF
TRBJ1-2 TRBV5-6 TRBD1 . TGTGCCAGCAGCTTGAGAGGGGGCAGAGAGGACTATGGCTACACCTTC CASSLRGGREDYGYTF
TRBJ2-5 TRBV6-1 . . TGTGCCAGCAGTTTGACTAGTCCAAAAGAGACCCAGTACTTC CASSLTSPKETQYF
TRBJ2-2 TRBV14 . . TGTGCCAGCAGACCCTCCGGGACGAACACCGGGGAGCTGTTTTTT CASRPSGTNTGELFF
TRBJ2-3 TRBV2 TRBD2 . TGTGCCAGCAATACCGGGGGGGAAGGTACGCAGTATTTT CASNTGGEGTQYF
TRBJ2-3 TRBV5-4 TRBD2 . TGTGCCAGCAGCCCGGGACTAGCGGGGATTTCAGATACGCAGTATTTT CASSPGLAGISDTQYF
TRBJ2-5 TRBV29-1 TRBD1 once TGCAGCGTGACAGGGGGGCAAGAGACCCAGTACTTC CSVTGGQETQYF
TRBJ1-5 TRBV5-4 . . TGTGCCAGCAGCCCCGCCCCGTACGGGGATCAGCCCCAGCATTTT CASSPAPYGDQPQHF
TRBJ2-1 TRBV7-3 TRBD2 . TGTGCCAGCAGCTTAATGGGCGGGGGGCTCAACAATGAGCAGTTCTTC CASSLMGGGLNNEQFF
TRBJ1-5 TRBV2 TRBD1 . TGTGCCAGCGGACAGGCCTATCAGCCCCAGCATTTT CASGQAYQPQHF
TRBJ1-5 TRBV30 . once TGTGCCTGGAGTACCTCCAGGAATCAGCCCCAGCATTTT CAWSTSRNQPQHF
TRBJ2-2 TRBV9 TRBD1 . TGTGCCAGCAGCATCAGGACAGGGATGAACACCGGGGAGCTGTTTTTT CASSIRTGMNTGELFF
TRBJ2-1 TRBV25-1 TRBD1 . TGTGCCAGCAGTGACCCGACAGGGGCATCCTACAATGAGCAGTTCTTC CASSDPTGASYNEQFF
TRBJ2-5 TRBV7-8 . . TGTGCCAGCAGCTCCCAGGGAAGGCAGGAGACCCAGTACTTC CASSSQGRQETQYF
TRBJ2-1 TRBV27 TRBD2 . TGTGCCAGCAGTTTCTCGGGGGGTGAGCAGTTCTTC CASSFSGGEQFF
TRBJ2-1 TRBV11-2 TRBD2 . TGTGCCAGCAGCCCCCGCCGGTGGACTAGCCGAAGCTCCTACAATGAGCAGTTCTTC CASSPRRWTSRSSYNEQFF
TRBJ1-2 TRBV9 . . TGTGCCAGCAGCGCTACCCCATTGACAAAGGCCTCCGAGAGGGTCTATGGCTACACCTTC CASSATPLTKASERVYGYTF
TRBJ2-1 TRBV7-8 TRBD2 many TGTGCCAGCAGCCGAACACTAGGGACTAGCGGGGGCCCAATCCACTACAATGAGCAGTTCTTC CASSRTLGTSGGPIHYNEQFF